A single sample gave rise to the 21 T cell receptor beta chains below, sequenced in a study of response to subunit inactivated influenza vaccine. MiXCR, run by TCRdb on the RT-PCR reads, gives a single entry per CDR3 protein. The sample lists hundreds of thousands of distinct CDR3 sequences; 10% to 12% were seen once. The sample also formed part of further work on T cells expressing NK-cell markers. According to that study: It was by 5'RACE template switching with UMIs that TCR beta cDNA was made.

The starting material was PBMCs from blood, obtained on the day of vaccination. Receptors were obtained from a man aged 50-60 years who received an inactivated influenza vaccine.

V is TRBV5-1 and J is TRBJ2-5; 12 bases map to TRBD2. The CDR3 totals 17 residues. Germline CDR1 reads SGHRS; CDR2 reads YFSETQ. J was trimmed by 5 bases and V by 0 bases; bases with no gene match: 8. CDR3 loop: CASSLGQTSGSSETQYF. The CDR3 region has the DNA TGCGCCAGCAGCTTGGGCCAGACTAGCGGGAGTTCGGAGACCCAGTACTTC.

This chain joins TRBV11-2 and TRBJ2-6, with TRBD2 as a possible D gene (5 bases). Per germline, CDR1 SGHAT and CDR2 FQNNGV. The V end lost 0 bases, the J end lost 0 bases, and 6 bases lay between the germline ends. This CDR3 is 16 amino acids long. The CDR3 protein is CASSLEGGSGANVLTF. The CDR3 coding sequence is TGTGCCAGCAGCTTAGAAGGAGGCTCTGGGGCCAACGTCCTGACTTTC.

The rearrangement uses TRBV15 and TRBJ2-1, with 8 positions matching TRBD2. Trimming took 0 bases from V and 8 from J; bases not matched to a gene: 6. This CDR3 region has 15 residues. CDR1 LNHNV and CDR2 YYDKDF come from the germline V gene (reference sequence). CDR3 DNA: TGTGCCACCAGCAGAGATCAGGGACTAGTAGATGAGCAGTTCTTC. Translation: CATSRDQGLVDEQFF. Together with reference TRBV15 and TRBJ2-1, the CDR3 gives the full variable domain: DAMVIQNPRYQVTQFGKPVTLSCSQTLNHNVMYWYQQKSSQAPKLLFHYYDKDFNNEADTPDNFQSRRPNTSFCFLDIRSPGLGDTAMYLCATSRDQGLVDEQFFGPGTRLTVL.

The sample holds a few counts of this clonotype. V is TRBV3-1 and J is TRBJ1-4, with D possibly matching TRBD1 (5 bases). Trimming pared 4 bases from V and 8 bases from J, leaving 17 bases between. There are 15 residues in the CDR3. Germline loops: CDR1 LGHDT, CDR2 YNNKEL (reference sequence). CDR3 nucleotides: TGTGCCAGCAGCCCCGGTGGGCAGGGACGGGAAAAACTGTTTTTT. As protein: CASSPGGQGREKLFF.

This clonotype has at least ten counts. The chain couples TRBV15 to TRBJ2-4, with unresolved D. The CDR3 totals 15 residues. Trimming took off 0 bases at V and 3 bases at J, with 9 bases between the two ends. The germline V gene has CDR1 LNHNV and CDR2 YYDKDF (reference sequence). As DNA, the CDR3 is TGTGCCACCAGCAGAGATACAGAAGTCAAAAACATTCAGTACTTC. Translating it yields CATSRDTEVKNIQYF.

This clonotype has just a few counts. The V call is TRBV27, the J call TRBJ2-5; TRBD1 agrees at 8 bases. The CDR3 loop spans 15 amino acids. With 3 bases clipped from V and 1 base from J, the junction kept 4 bases outside the gene matches. In germline, CDR1 is MNHEY, CDR2 SMNVEV (reference sequence). CDR3 amino acids: CASSFRTGIQETQYF. The DNA for the CDR3 is TGTGCCAGCAGTTTCCGGACAGGGATCCAAGAGACCCAGTACTTC.

In this sample, this clonotype turned up a few times. The CDR3 loop is CSATTLAGGPVFPPRETQYF. Here the CDR3 DNA reads TGCAGTGCTACGACACTAGCGGGGGGGCCGGTATTCCCCCCTAGAGAGACCCAGTACTTC. The genes are TRBV20-1 and TRBJ2-5; 13 nucleotides align to TRBD2. With V trimmed by 4 bases and J by 4 bases, 21 bases remained unmatched. Germline loops: CDR1 DFQATT, CDR2 SNEGSKA (reference sequence). This CDR3 has 20 amino acids.

The chain employs TRBV12-3 or TRBV12-4 and TRBJ2-3, with D perhaps matching TRBD1 or TRBD2 (5 bases each). The CDR3 sequence is 15 residues long. Trimming took 6 bases from V and 0 from J, leaving 13 bases between them. CDR3 protein: CASSAVGRSTDTQYF. CDR3 DNA sequence: TGTGCCAGCAGCGCCGTGGGACGGAGCACAGATACGCAGTATTTT.

The chain joins TRBV29-1 to TRBJ2-1; TRBD1 matches 7 bases. V shed 3 bases, J shed 8 bases, and the junction held 7 bases outside the gene matches. The V gene's germline CDR1 is SQVTM and CDR2 ANQGSEA. There are 13 residues in the CDR3. CDR3 DNA sequence: TGCAGCGTTGAGGTAGGGGGCTTTTATGAGCAGTTCTTC. Its protein product is CSVEVGGFYEQFF.

This clonotype has a count of ten or more. The V gene is TRBV21-1, the J gene TRBJ1-3; the table's D gene call, TRBD1, was not cross checked with the DNA. TRBV21-1 is a pseudogene. The CDR3 has 16 amino acids. The CDR3 here is CASSNGQESSGNTIYF. CDR3 DNA: TGTGCCAGCAGCAACGGACAGGAGAGCTCTGGAAACACCATATATTTT.

The J gene is TRBJ2-5, the V gene TRBV7-8, with 9 bases fitting TRBD1. The J segment lost 2 bases and the V segment lost 0 bases, leaving 4 bases of the junction unmatched. CDR3 size: 16 residues. From germline, CDR1 is SGHVS and CDR2 FQNEAQ. Here the CDR3 reads CASSLAGQGTQETQYF. In DNA, the CDR3 is TGTGCCAGCAGCTTAGCGGGACAGGGAACTCAAGAGACCCAGTACTTC.

Note on this clonotype: A much bigger clone sits one base away, suggesting this may be a read error. J is TRBJ2-2 and V is TRBV6-2 or TRBV6-3; TRBD2 matches at 8 bases. Germline CDR1 is MNHEY and CDR2 is SVGEGT. After removal of 7 bases from V and 3 bases from J, the junction contained 4 bases not matched to a gene. This CDR3 has 14 residues. CDR3 residues: CASIRGLDTGELFF. The CDR3 nucleotides read TGTGCCAGCATTAGGGGACTAGACACCGGGGAGCTGTTTTTT.

V usage is TRBV7-2 and J usage is TRBJ2-2, with unresolved D. V shed 3 bases and J shed 5 bases, with 13 bases lying between them. This CDR3 has 15 residues. Germline CDR1 is SGHTA and CDR2 is FQGNSA. The CDR3 reads CASSFFSVTTGELFF. CDR3 in DNA: TGTGCCAGCAGCTTTTTTTCGGTCACTACCGGGGAGCTGTTTTTT.

This clonotype was observed many times. The chain combines TRBV12-3 or TRBV12-4 with TRBJ1-5; the D is unclear. Trimming took 2 bases from V and 4 from J, leaving 9 bases between them. The length of the CDR3 is 14 residues. This CDR3 reads CASSLTSWNQPQHF. The CDR3 DNA reads as TGTGCCAGCAGTTTAACCTCCTGGAATCAGCCCCAGCATTTT.

This clonotype was picked up a small number of times. The chain employs TRBV5-6 and TRBJ1-2, with a weak D call TRBD1 (5 bases). Germline assignment: CDR1 SGHDT and CDR2 YYEEEE. The CDR3 runs to 13 residues. The V and J ends lost 3 bases and 4 bases respectively, with 10 bases between them. Written as DNA, the CDR3 is TGTGCCAGCAGCTCGTCAGGGATCTATGGCTACACCTTC. Encoded protein: CASSSSGIYGYTF. Filled out from reference TRBV5-6 and TRBJ1-2, the complete variable domain reads DAGVTQSPTHLIKTRGQQVTLRCSPKSGHDTVSWYQQALGQGPQFIFQYYEEEERQRGNFPDRFSGHQFPNYSSELNVNALLLGDSALYLCASSSSGIYGYTFGSGTRLTVV.

This clonotype was recorded at least ten times. The V call is TRBV14, the J call TRBJ2-1, with D unresolved. The germline CDR1 and CDR2 sequences are SGHDN and FVKESK. The CDR3 loop spans 13 amino acids. Trimming removed 4 bases from V and 5 bases from J, with 9 bases in between. CDR3 protein: CASSLAANNEQFF. As DNA, the CDR3 is TGTGCCAGCAGCCTGGCAGCGAACAATGAGCAGTTCTTC.

At least ten counts were recorded for this clonotype. This chain joins TRBV11-3 and TRBJ1-3; maybe TRBD1 (6 bases). The CDR3 runs to 18 residues. Trimming stripped 4 bases from V and 1 base from J, with 20 bases between. Per germline, CDR1 SGHNT and CDR2 YENEEA. CDR3 sequence: CASSSTLLWRGSGNTIYF. CDR3 DNA: TGTGCCAGCAGCTCCACGCTCCTGTGGAGGGGGTCTGGAAACACCATATATTTT.

This clonotype was counted a few times. A read error may account for a junction end that differs from germline. This rearrangement joins TRBV20-1 to TRBJ2-1, with 13 bases lining up with TRBD2. Germline-derived CDR1 and CDR2 are DFQATT and SNEGSKA (reference sequence). CDR3 length equals 12 residues. CDR3 in amino acids: CSAEGTSGTPVF. CDR3 coding DNA: TGCAGTGCAGAAGGGACTAGCGGGACGCCGGTCTTC.

This clonotype appeared a few times. The rearrangement joins TRBV20-1 to TRBJ1-2; TRBD1 aligns across 8 bases. CDR1 and CDR2 from the germline V gene are DFQATT and SNEGSKA (reference sequence). The CDR3 is made up of 13 amino acids. V lost 7 bases and J lost 4; bases outside the gene matches: 8. CDR3 in DNA: TGCAGTGGCTGGACAGGGCTAAGCTATGGCTACACCTTC. It translates to CSGWTGLSYGYTF.

V is TRBV12-3 or TRBV12-4 and J is TRBJ2-1; no reliable D call. V was trimmed by 7 bases and J by 7 bases, leaving 14 bases between them. The CDR3 is 13 amino acids. Written as DNA, the CDR3 is TGTGCCAGCAAGGCCGACCGGTATAATGAGCAGTTCTTC. Its translation is CASKADRYNEQFF.

Here the CDR3 reads CASSPARAGQGFDEQYF. The CDR3 coding sequence is TGTGCCAGCAGCCCAGCCCGAGCTGGACAGGGTTTCGACGAGCAGTACTTC. The gene calls are TRBV7-9 and TRBJ2-7; TRBD1 agrees at 8 bases. Germline values: CDR1 SEHNR, CDR2 FQNEAQ (reference sequence). The CDR3 length is 17 residues. V was pared by 5 bases and J by 5 bases, with 17 bases of the junction left unmatched.